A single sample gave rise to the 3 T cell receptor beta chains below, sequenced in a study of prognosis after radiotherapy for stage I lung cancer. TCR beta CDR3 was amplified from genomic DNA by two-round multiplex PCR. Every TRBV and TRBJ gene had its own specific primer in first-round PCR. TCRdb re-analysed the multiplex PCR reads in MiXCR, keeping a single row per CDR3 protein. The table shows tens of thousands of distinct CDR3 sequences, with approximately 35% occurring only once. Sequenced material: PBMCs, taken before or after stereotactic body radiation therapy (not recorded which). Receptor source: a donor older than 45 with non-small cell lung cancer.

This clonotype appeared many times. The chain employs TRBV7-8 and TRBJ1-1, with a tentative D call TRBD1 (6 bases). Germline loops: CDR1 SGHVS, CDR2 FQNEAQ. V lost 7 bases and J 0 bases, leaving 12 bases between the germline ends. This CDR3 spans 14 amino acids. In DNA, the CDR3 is TGTGCCAGCAAAGGGGGGGAGGTGAACACTGAAGCTTTCTTT. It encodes CASKGGEVNTEAFF. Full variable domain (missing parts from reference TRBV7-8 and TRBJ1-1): GAGVSQSPRYKVAKRGQDVALRCDPISGHVSLFWYQQALGQGPEFLTYFQNEAQLDKSGLPSDRFFAERPEGSVSTLKIQRTQQEDSAVYLCASKGGEVNTEAFFGQGTRLTVV.

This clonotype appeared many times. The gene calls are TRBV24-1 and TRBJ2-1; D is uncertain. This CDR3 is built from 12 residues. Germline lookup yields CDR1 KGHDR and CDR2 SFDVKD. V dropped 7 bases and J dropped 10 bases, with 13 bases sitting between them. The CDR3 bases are TGTGCCACCAGCGACCCAAAGCAAGAGCAGTTCTTC. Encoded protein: CATSDPKQEQFF.

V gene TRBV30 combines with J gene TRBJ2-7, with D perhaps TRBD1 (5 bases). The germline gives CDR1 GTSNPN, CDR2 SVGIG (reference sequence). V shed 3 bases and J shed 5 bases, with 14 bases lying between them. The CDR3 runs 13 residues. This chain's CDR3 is CAWRGPSYNEQYF. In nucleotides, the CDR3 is TGTGCCTGGAGGGGGCCCTCCTACAACGAGCAGTACTTC.